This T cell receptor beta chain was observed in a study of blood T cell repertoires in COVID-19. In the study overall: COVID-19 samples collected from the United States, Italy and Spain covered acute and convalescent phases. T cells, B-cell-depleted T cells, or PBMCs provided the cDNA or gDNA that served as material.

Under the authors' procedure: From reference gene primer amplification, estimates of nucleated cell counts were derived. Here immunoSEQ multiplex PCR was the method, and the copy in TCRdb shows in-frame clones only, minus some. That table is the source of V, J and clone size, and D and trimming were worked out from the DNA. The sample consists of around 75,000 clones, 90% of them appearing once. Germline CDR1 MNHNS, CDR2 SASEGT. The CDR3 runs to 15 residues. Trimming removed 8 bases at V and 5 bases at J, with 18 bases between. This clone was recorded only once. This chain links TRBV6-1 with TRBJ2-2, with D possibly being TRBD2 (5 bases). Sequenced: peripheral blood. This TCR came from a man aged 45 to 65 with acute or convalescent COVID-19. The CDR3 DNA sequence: TGTGCCAGCCCACGGGCGGAGTCGGGGACCGGGGAGCTGTTTTTT. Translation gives CASPRAESGTGELFF.